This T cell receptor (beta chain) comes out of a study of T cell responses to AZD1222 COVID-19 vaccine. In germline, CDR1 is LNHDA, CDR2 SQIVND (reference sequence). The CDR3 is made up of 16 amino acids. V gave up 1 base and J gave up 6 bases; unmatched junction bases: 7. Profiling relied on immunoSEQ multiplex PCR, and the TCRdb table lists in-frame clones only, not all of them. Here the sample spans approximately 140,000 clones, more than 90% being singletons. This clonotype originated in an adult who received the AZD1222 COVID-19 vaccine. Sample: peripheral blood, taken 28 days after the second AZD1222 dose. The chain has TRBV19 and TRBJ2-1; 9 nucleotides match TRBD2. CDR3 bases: TGTGCCAGTAGTATAGTGTTCGGACTAGCGAGCAATGAGCAGTTCTTC. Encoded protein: CASSIVFGLASNEQFF.